The 14 T cell receptor beta chains reported below all come from one sample, sequenced in a study of monozygotic twins with inflammatory bowel disease. For each CDR3 protein, TCRdb gives one entry from its re-call of the 5' RACE reads, without DNA. Its table records 330,000 or so distinct CDR3 sequences. The sequencing input was blood. These receptors were obtained from a human donor with ulcerative colitis or Crohn's disease, or a healthy co-twin of an affected twin (not recorded which).

This sequence joins TRBV12-3 or TRBV12-4 and TRBJ2-3. The CDR3 is 13 residues long. This chain's CDR3 is CASSLARGDTQYF.

V usage is TRBV10-3 and J usage is TRBJ2-7; as DNA is missing, the TRBD1 call by TCRdb cannot be tested. The V gene's germline CDR1 is ENHRY and CDR2 SYGVKD. CDR3 size: 13 residues. This CDR3 reads CASLRQGAYEQYF.

This sequence joins TRBV7-2 and TRBJ2-1; TCRdb returns TRBD1, unconfirmable since there is no DNA. CDR3 length equals 14 residues. Germline CDR1 reads SGHTA; CDR2 reads FQGNSA. The CDR3 sequence is CASSMTGALNEQFF. The variable domain in full, completed from reference TRBV7-2 and TRBJ2-1, reads GAGVSQSPSNKVTEKGKDVELRCDPISGHTALYWYRQSLGQGLEFLIYFQGNSAPDKSGLPSDRFSAERTGGSVSTLTIQRTQQEDSAVYLCASSMTGALNEQFFGPGTRLTVL.

This chain uses TRBV7-9 with TRBJ2-4; TCRdb's assignment of TRBD2 cannot be checked, as there is no DNA. Germline V gene data show CDR1 as SEHNR and CDR2 as FQNEAQ (reference sequence). The CDR3 spans 16 residues. The CDR3 reads CASSLAPEGIKNIQYF.

The chain is built from TRBV6-5 and TRBJ1-2. Germline V gene data show CDR1 as MNHEY and CDR2 as SVGAGI. This CDR3 comprises 14 residues. This CDR3 reads CASSYRAGGYGYTF.

V gene TRBV20-1 combines with J gene TRBJ1-5; the TRBD1 assignment by TCRdb is unverifiable without DNA. The CDR3 covers 14 residues. Per the germline V gene, CDR1 is DFQATT and CDR2 is SNEGSKA (reference sequence). The CDR3 spells CSALKGGGDQPQHF.

The chain combines TRBV19 with TRBJ2-7. Germline V gene sequence: CDR1 LNHDA, CDR2 SQIVND (reference sequence). This CDR3 region has 14 residues. The CDR3 sequence: CASSATRDTYEQYF.

This chain joins TRBV12-3 or TRBV12-4 and TRBJ2-1; lacking DNA, the TRBD1 call made by TCRdb goes unchecked. The CDR3 consists of 16 residues. CDR3 loop: CASIAPGRGSYNEQFF.

The chain combines TRBV25-1 with TRBJ1-1. Germline CDR1 reads MGHDK; CDR2 reads SYGVNS. This CDR3 spans 14 amino acids. CDR3 amino acids: CASSGRTMNTEAFF. Using reference TRBV25-1 and TRBJ1-1 for the parts outside the CDR3, the full variable domain is EADIYQTPRYLVIGTGKKITLECSQTMGHDKMYWYQQDPGMELHLIHYSYGVNSTEKGDLSSESTVSRIRTEHFPLTLESARPSHTSQYLCASSGRTMNTEAFFGQGTRLTVV.

The chain carries TRBV11-2 and TRBJ1-2. There are 15 residues in the CDR3. Germline V gene data show CDR1 as SGHAT and CDR2 as FQNNGV. CDR3 in amino acids: CASSLDRNPHYGYTF.

The chain carries TRBV28 and TRBJ1-6. Germline CDR1 reads MDHEN; CDR2 reads SYDVKM. CDR3 length: 11 residues. CDR3 region: CASSSHSPLHF. Using reference TRBV28 and TRBJ1-6 for the parts outside the CDR3, the full variable domain is DVKVTQSSRYLVKRTGEKVFLECVQDMDHENMFWYRQDPGLGLRLIYFSYDVKMKEKGDIPEGYSVSREKKERFSLILESASTNQTSMYLCASSSHSPLHFGNGTRLTVT.

The rearrangement uses TRBV19 and TRBJ2-1; the TCRdb D gene call, TRBD1, has no DNA to confirm it. The germline V gene encodes CDR1 LNHDA and CDR2 SQIVND (reference sequence). This CDR3 is built from 13 residues. The CDR3 protein is CASSIRQPPEQFF.

The chain joins TRBV20-1 to TRBJ2-5; TCRdb returns TRBD1, unconfirmable since there is no DNA. The CDR3 contains 13 residues. CDR1 DFQATT and CDR2 SNEGSKA come from the germline V gene (reference sequence). The CDR3 sequence is CSASKTGEETQYF.

The chain combines TRBV7-2 with TRBJ2-5; TCRdb indicates TRBD2, and absent DNA this call remains unverified. Germline CDR1 and CDR2: SGHTA and FQGNSA. There are 13 residues in the CDR3. CDR3 amino acids: CASSWASRETQYF.